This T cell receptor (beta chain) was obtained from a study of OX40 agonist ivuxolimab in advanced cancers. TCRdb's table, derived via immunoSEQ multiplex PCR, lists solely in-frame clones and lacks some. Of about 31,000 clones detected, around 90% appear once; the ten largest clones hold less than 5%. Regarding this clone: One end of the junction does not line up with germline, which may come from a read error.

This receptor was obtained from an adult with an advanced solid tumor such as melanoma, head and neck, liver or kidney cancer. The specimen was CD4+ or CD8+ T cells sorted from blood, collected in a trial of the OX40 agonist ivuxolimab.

This chain's CDR3 is CASSSDRGFTGELFF. In DNA, the CDR3 is TGTGCTAGCAGTTCTGACAGGGGGTTCACCGGGGAGCTGTTTTTT. The chain is built from TRBV7-7 and TRBJ2-2; 9 positions agree with TRBD1. This CDR3 spans 15 amino acids. Germline lookup yields CDR1 SSHAT and CDR2 FNYEAQ (reference sequence).